Below, one TCR beta chain is given with its context. Its antigen remains unknown. This record comes from a study of cytomegalovirus exposure and HLA in healthy donors. Findings of the study overall: V segments that were indistinguishable, TRBV6-2 and TRBV6-3 among them, were omitted from analysis.

This CDR3 contains 14 residues. CDR1 is SGHRS and CDR2 is YFSETQ in the germline V gene. V trimming: 4 bases; J trimming: 10 bases; junction bases outside the gene matches: 8. Both 60 Vbeta primers and 13 Jbeta primers went into the PCR. The table came from immunoSEQ multiplex PCR; TCRdb's copy has only in-frame clones and leaves some out. This table holds about 98,000 clones, about 74% found once. The sample comprised PBMCs. The chain is built from TRBV5-1 and TRBJ1-1, with 12 bases identical to TRBD1. This TCR derives from a man aged 55-75 years in good health and CMV-seropositive. The CDR3 spells CASSQEGQGARAFF. CDR3 nucleotide sequence: TGCGCCAGCAGCCAGGAGGGACAGGGGGCGCGAGCTTTCTTT. The full variable domain, rest sourced from reference TRBV5-1 and TRBJ1-1, is KAGVTQTPRYLIKTRGQQVTLSCSPISGHRSVSWYQQTPGQGLQFLFEYFSETQRNKGNFPGRFSGRQFSNSRSEMNVSTLELGDSALYLCASSQEGQGARAFFGQGTRLTVV.